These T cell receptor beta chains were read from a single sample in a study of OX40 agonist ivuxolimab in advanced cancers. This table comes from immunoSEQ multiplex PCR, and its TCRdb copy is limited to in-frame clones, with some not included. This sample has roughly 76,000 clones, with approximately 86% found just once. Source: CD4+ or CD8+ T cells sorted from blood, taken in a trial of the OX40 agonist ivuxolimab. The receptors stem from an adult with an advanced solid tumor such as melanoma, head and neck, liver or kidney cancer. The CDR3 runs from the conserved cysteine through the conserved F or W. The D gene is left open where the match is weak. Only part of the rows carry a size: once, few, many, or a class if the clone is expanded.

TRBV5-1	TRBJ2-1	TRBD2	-	TGCGCCAGCAGCTTGGAAGGTGGACTAGGCAGGCAGTTCTTC	CASSLEGGLGRQFF
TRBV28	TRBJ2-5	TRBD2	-	TGTGCCAGCAGTTTGGCGCTAGCGGGAGTCCAGGAGACCCAGTACTTC	CASSLALAGVQETQYF
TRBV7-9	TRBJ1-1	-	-	TGTGCCAGCAGCTTAGATGGGGGGCACACTGAAGCTTTCTTT	CASSLDGGHTEAFF
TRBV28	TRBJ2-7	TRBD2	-	TGTGCCAGCAGTCGACTAGCGGCGTCCTACGAGCAGTACTTC	CASSRLAASYEQYF
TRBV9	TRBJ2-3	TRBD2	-	TGTGCCAGCAGCCCTAGCGGGGGGTTAAGCACAGATACGCAGTATTTT	CASSPSGGLSTDTQYF
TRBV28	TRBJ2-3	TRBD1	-	TGTGCCAGCAGCCGAGACAGGGGCGATGCCGTTACAGATACGCAGTATTTT	CASSRDRGDAVTDTQYF
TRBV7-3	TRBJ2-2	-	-	TGTGCCAGCAGCCCAGCCGGGCTTAGCTTAGGGGGGGAGCTGTTTTTT	CASSPAGLSLGGELFF
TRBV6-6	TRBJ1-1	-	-	TGTGCCAGCAGTTACGACGGGGGAACTGAAGCTTTCTTT	CASSYDGGTEAFF
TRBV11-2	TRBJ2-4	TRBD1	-	TGTGCCAGCAGCCAACGCAGGGGGACCAAAAACATTCAGTACTTC	CASSQRRGTKNIQYF
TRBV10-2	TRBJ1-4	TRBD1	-	TGCGCCAGCAGTGACCCAGGGGGCGGCGAAAAACTGTTTTTT	CASSDPGGGEKLFF
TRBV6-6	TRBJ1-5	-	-	TGTGCCAGCAGTTACTCGACCGGGGTTGGTCAGCCCCAGCATTTT	CASSYSTGVGQPQHF
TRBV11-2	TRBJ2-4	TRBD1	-	TGTGCCAGCAGCTTAGTCGAGACAGGGAGTTTAGCCAAAAACATTCAGTACTTC	CASSLVETGSLAKNIQYF
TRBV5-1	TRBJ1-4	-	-	TGCGCCAGCAGCCCGAGGGCCCCGGGGGGACTGTTTTTT	CASSPRAPGGLFF
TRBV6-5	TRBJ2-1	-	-	TGTGCCAGCAGTTACGGGGGTCTCAGCTCCTACAATGAGCAGTTCTTC	CASSYGGLSSYNEQFF
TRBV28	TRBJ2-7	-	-	TGTGCCAGCAGTCCGGCGGACAACTCCTACGAGCAGTACTTC	CASSPADNSYEQYF
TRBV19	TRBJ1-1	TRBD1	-	TGTGCCAGTAGTCCACAGGGGAGGAACACTGAAGCTTTCTTT	CASSPQGRNTEAFF
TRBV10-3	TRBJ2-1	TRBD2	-	TGTGCCATCAGTGTCTTAGAGCGGGGGGGCGGCGGGGATGAGCAGTTCTTC	CAISVLERGGGGDEQFF
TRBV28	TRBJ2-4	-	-	TGTGCCAGCAGCTATCAACAGGGTGATTGGGAAAACATTCAGTACTTC	CASSYQQGDWENIQYF
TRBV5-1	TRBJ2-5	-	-	TGCGCCAGCAGCTTGGAAGGCCTAGGGGCCGAGACCCAGTACTTC	CASSLEGLGAETQYF
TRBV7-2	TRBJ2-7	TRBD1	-	TGTGCCAGCAGCTTCGGGACAGGGTTAGGGTACGAGCAGTACTTC	CASSFGTGLGYEQYF
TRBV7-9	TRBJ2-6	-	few	TGTGCCAGCAGCCCGAGATACAGCTCTGGGGCCAACGTCCTGACTTTC	CASSPRYSSGANVLTF
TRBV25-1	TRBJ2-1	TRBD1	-	TGTGCCAGCAGCTCTTCTACCCGGGACAGCCTATCCTACAATGAGCAGTTCTTC	CASSSSTRDSLSYNEQFF
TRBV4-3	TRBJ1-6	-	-	TGCGCCAGCAGCCCCTTACATTCACCCCTCCACTTT	CASSPLHSPLHF
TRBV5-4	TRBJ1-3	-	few	TGTGCCAGCAGCTTAGCACTCCGAAACACCATATATTTT	CASSLALRNTIYF
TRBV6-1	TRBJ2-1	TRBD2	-	TGTGCCAGTGGGACTAGCGGACCATACAATGAGCAGTTCTTC	CASGTSGPYNEQFF
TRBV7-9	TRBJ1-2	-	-	TGTGCCAGCGGCTCTGTCTATAACTATGGCTACACCTTC	CASGSVYNYGYTF
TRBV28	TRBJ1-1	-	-	TGTGCCAGCAGGATCCAAGCGCGCCGGAACACTGAAGCTTTCTTT	CASRIQARRNTEAFF
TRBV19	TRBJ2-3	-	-	TGTGCCAGTAGCCTAATTGGGGGCACAGATACGCAGTATTTT	CASSLIGGTDTQYF
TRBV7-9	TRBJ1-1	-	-	TGTGCCAGCAGCTTTCCGGGGAACACTGAAGCTTTCTTT	CASSFPGNTEAFF
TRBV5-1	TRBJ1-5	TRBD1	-	TGCGCCAGCAGCTTGGAGGCCACAGGGGAGCAGCCCCAGCATTTT	CASSLEATGEQPQHF
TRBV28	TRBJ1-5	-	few	TGTGCCAGCAGCTACTCGACCCCGGGGTCCCAGCATTTT	CASSYSTPGSQHF
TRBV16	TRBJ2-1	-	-	TGTGCCAGCAGCCGGATGGGGCTTCTTAGTTACAATGAGCAGTTCTTC	CASSRMGLLSYNEQFF
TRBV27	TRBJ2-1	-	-	TGTGCCAGCGGAATGGGTGGGGGGGGCATCAATGAGCAGTTCTTC	CASGMGGGGINEQFF
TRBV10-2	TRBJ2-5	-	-	TGCGCCACCCAGGGGGGGGAGACCCAGTACTTC	CATQGGETQYF
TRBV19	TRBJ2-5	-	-	TGTGCCAGTAGCTCCAGATGGCCTATGGACAACGTCCAAGAGACCCAGTACTTC	CASSSRWPMDNVQETQYF
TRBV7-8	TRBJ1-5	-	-	TGTGCCAGCAGCGATTCGAACTTAGGGCTCAAAAATCAGCCCCAGCATTTT	CASSDSNLGLKNQPQHF
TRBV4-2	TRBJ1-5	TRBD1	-	TGTGCCAGCAGCCAGGAAATGGCAGGGGGCTATCAGCCCCAGCATTTT	CASSQEMAGGYQPQHF
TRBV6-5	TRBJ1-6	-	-	TGTGCCAGCAGGTCACAGCCCAATTCACCCCTCCACTTT	CASRSQPNSPLHF
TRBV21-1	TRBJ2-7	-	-	TGTGCCAGCAGCAAAAGCGTGGCCAGGGGCCCTCAGGCGCAGTACTTC	CASSKSVARGPQAQYF
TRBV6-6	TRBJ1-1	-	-	TGTGCCAGCAGTTACGGGCAGGCGAACACTGAAGCTTTCTTT	CASSYGQANTEAFF
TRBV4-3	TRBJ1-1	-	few	TGCGCCAGCAGCCAATCCGTAAGGGCAGGCGAAGCTTTCTTT	CASSQSVRAGEAFF
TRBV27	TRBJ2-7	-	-	TGTGCCAGCAGTTTAGGGGGGAGGTACGAGCAGTACTTC	CASSLGGRYEQYF
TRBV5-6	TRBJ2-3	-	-	TGTGCCAGCAGCTTCGGCGGGGGCGGAGATACGCAGTATTTT	CASSFGGGGDTQYF
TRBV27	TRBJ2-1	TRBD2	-	TGTGCCAGCAGTTTAGGGGCTAGCGGACGCAATGAGCAGTTCTTC	CASSLGASGRNEQFF
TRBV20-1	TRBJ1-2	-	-	TGCAGTGCTAGTAAGGCAGGCGGCTACACCTTC	CSASKAGGYTF
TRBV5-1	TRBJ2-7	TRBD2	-	TGCGCCAGCAGCTTTGACCCGGGAGGGCCTAGCTCCTACGAGCAGTACTTC	CASSFDPGGPSSYEQYF